The 2 T cell receptor beta chains listed next were all sequenced from one sample in a study of neoadjuvant anti-PD-1 for oral cavity cancer. Using immunoSEQ multiplex PCR, the repertoire was profiled, and TCRdb retains in-frame clones only, with some absent. Here the sample spans approximately 68,000 clones, roughly 90% being singletons. Sample time point: after neoadjuvant nivolumab, at surgical resection. The sequenced sample was PBMCs, obtained after nivolumab (anti-PD-1) treatment. The source of these receptors is a person aged 35-79 years with oral cavity squamous cell carcinoma.

This chain links TRBV9 with TRBJ1-3; D call uncertain. V lost 0 bases to trimming and J lost 0 bases, with 7 bases between them. The CDR3 runs to 15 residues. Germline CDR1 is SGDLS and CDR2 is YYNGEE. CDR3 nucleotides: TGTGCCAGCAGCGTAGAAGGCAGCTCTGGAAACACCATATATTTT. Translated, it gives CASSVEGSSGNTIYF.

This clone showed up just once. At one end the junction does not follow the germline gene, possibly because of a read error. This rearrangement joins TRBV6-1 to TRBJ2-5, with TRBD2 matching 7 bases. Matching the DNA end better, TRBJ2-7 makes the J call doubtful. This CDR3 is 15 amino acids long. Germline V gene sequence: CDR1 MNHNS, CDR2 SASEGT. This chain's CDR3 is CASSEVPGRGDEQYF. The CDR3 DNA reads as TGTGCCAGCAGCGAAGTCCCAGGCCGGGGGGACGAGCAGTACTTC.